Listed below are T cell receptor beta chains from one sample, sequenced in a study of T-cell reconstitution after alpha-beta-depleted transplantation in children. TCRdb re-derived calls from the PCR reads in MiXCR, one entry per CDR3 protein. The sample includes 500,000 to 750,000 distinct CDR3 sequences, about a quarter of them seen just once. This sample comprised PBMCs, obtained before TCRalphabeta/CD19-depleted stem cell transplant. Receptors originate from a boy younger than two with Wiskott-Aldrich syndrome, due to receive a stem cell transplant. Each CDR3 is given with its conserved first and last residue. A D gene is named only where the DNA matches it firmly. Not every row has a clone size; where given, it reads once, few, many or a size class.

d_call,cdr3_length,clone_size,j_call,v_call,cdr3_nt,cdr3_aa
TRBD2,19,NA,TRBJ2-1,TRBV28,TGTGCCAGCAGTCCCTCGGGACTAGCGGGACAAATCTCCTACAATGAGCAGTTCTTC,CASSPSGLAGQISYNEQFF
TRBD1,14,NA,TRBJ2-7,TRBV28,TGTGCCAGCAGTAGGGACAGCTTTTTCTCCGAGCAGTACTTC,CASSRDSFFSEQYF
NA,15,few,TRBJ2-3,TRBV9,TGTGCCAGCAGCGTAGGTAGAGCGGTCACAGATACGCAGTATTTT,CASSVGRAVTDTQYF
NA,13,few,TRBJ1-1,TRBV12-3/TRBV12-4,TGTGCCAGCAGTTTAGAGCGTAGCACTGAAGCTTTCTTT,CASSLERSTEAFF
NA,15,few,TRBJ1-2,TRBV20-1,TGCAGTGCTAGTAGCCCCTTCAGCGGACAGTATGGCTACACCTTC,CSASSPFSGQYGYTF
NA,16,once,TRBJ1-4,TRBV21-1,TGTGCCAGCAGCAAACCTCGGGACAGGGTTGGTGAAAAACTGTTTTTT,CASSKPRDRVGEKLFF
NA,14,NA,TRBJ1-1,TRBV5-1,TGCGCCAGCAGCTCGGGGGCGCCGGACACTGAAGCTTTCTTT,CASSSGAPDTEAFF
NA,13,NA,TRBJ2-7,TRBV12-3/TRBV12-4,TGTGCCAGCGGGAGTTCCCCCTCGAGCGAGCAGTACTTC,CASGSSPSSEQYF
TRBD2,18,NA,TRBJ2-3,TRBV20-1,TGCAGTGCTAGCGTCAGGATTACTAGCGGGAGGAGGGCAGATACGCAGTATTTT,CSASVRITSGRRADTQYF
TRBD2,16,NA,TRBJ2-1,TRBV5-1,TGCGCCAGCAGCTTGGTGGGGGAGCGGGAGTGGAATGAGCAGTTCTTC,CASSLVGEREWNEQFF
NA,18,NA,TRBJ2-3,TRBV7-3,TGTGCCAGCAGCTTTTTCGCTAGCGCCCACCTTAGCACAGATACGCAGTATTTT,CASSFFASAHLSTDTQYF
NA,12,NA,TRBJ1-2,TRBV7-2,TGTGCCAGCAGCCCCCTACAGGGTGGCTACACCTTC,CASSPLQGGYTF
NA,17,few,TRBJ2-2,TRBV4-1,TGCGCCAGCAGCCAAGAGGGGGCTAGCGGCTTCACCGGGGAGCTGTTTTTT,CASSQEGASGFTGELFF
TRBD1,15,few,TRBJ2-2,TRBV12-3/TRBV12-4,TGTGCCAGCAGTCGGGACAGGGTGAGAACCGGGGAGCTGTTTTTT,CASSRDRVRTGELFF
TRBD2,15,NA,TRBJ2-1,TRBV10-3,TGTGCCATCAGTGTAATAGCGGGAGGTTGGAATGAGCAGTTCTTC,CAISVIAGGWNEQFF
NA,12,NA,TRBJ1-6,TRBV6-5,TGTGCCAGCAGTTTCGTAGGTTCACCCCTCCACTTT,CASSFVGSPLHF
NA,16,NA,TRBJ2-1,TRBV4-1,TGCGCCAGCAGCCAAGTGATCTCCCGGACTCTTCCTGAGCAGTTCTTC,CASSQVISRTLPEQFF
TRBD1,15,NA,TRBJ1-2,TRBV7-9,TGTGCCAGCAGACCCGACAGGGGGCGCACTGACTGCTACACCTTC,CASRPDRGRTDCYTF
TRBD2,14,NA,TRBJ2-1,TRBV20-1,TGCAGTGCTACTAGCGGGAGGGCCGTGGATGAGCAGTTCTTC,CSATSGRAVDEQFF
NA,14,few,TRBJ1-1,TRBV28,TGTGCCAGCAGCCGGCACAGGGTTAGCACTGAAGCTTTCTTT,CASSRHRVSTEAFF
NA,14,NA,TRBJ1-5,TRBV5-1,TGCGCCAGCAGCTTCGCCCCGGAGCAGCAGCCCCAGCATTTT,CASSFAPEQQPQHF
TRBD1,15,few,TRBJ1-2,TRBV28,TGTGCCAGCAGTCCTAAGGACAGGCCCTTGTATGGCTACACCTTC,CASSPKDRPLYGYTF
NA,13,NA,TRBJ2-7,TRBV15,TGTGCCACCAGCACCAGACAGATCTACGAGCAGTACTTC,CATSTRQIYEQYF
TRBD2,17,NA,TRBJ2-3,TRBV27,TGTGCCAGCAGTTTCTACAGACTAGCGGGCACTACAGATACGCAGTATTTT,CASSFYRLAGTTDTQYF
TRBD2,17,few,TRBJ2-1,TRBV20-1,TGCAGTGCTAGAGATCGAAGCGGGGGGAGCTCCTACAATGAGCAGTTCTTC,CSARDRSGGSSYNEQFF
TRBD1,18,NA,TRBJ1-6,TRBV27,TGTGCCAGCAGTCGAACCGGGACAGGGGGCGCGAATTTGTCACCCCTCCACTTT,CASSRTGTGGANLSPLHF
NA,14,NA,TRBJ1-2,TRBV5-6,TGTGCCAGCAGCTTAGATTCGGGGCGCGATGGCTACACCTTC,CASSLDSGRDGYTF
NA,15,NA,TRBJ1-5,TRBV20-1,TGCAGTGCTAGTACTGGGCAGAGTAACAATCAGCCCCAGCATTTT,CSASTGQSNNQPQHF
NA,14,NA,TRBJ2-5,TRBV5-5,TGTGCCAGCAGCCGAGGGGGGGCTGGGGAGACCCAGTACTTC,CASSRGGAGETQYF
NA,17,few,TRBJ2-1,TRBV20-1,TGCAGTGCTAGAGATTTCGGGGGCGCGGACAGCTACAATGAGCAGTTCTTC,CSARDFGGADSYNEQFF
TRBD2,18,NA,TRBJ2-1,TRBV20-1,TGCAGTGCTAGCCGAATAACTAGCGGGGCTTTCTCCTACAATGAGCAGTTCTTC,CSASRITSGAFSYNEQFF
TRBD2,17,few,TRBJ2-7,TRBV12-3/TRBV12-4,TGTGCCAGCAGTTTACCCAAGACTAGCGGGAGACCCCACGAGCAGTACTTC,CASSLPKTSGRPHEQYF
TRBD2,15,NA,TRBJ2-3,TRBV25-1,TGTGCCAGCAGATCGCTAGCGGCGATCCCAGATACGCAGTATTTT,CASRSLAAIPDTQYF
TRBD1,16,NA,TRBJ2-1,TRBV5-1,TGCGCCAGCAGCCGAGGTGGACAGGGGGGAGTGGATGAGCAGTTCTTC,CASSRGGQGGVDEQFF
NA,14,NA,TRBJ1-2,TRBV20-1,TGCAGTGCTACCCGTACGCATAGAAGGGAAGGCTACACCTTC,CSATRTHRREGYTF